This TCR beta chain was observed in a study of blood T cell repertoires in COVID-19. Study-wide background: Samples taken during acute and convalescent COVID-19 were collected in the United States, Italy and Spain. PBMCs, B-cell-depleted T cells, or T cells were the source of the cDNA or gDNA that made up the material.

CDR3 length equals 15 residues. The germline gives CDR1 KGHSH, CDR2 LQKENI. After removal of 6 bases from V and 0 bases from J, the junction contained 5 bases not matched to a gene. Authors' data handling: Amplification of reference gene primers provided the estimated nucleated cell counts. Method: immunoSEQ multiplex PCR; TCRdb's copy keeps in-frame clones and lacks some. V and J calls and clone size follow that table, whereas D and trimming were derived from the DNA. The sample records 95,000 to 110,000 clones, about 90% being singletons. The sample comprised peripheral blood. The clonotype was recovered from a woman aged 60 to 75 with acute or convalescent COVID-19. This sequence joins TRBV18 and TRBJ1-3, with 7 bases lining up with TRBD1. This CDR3 reads CASSQGTDSGNTIYF. The CDR3 nucleotides read TGTGCCAGCTCGCAGGGGACAGACTCTGGAAACACCATATATTTT. The full variable domain, rest sourced from reference TRBV18 and TRBJ1-3, is NAGVMQNPRHLVRRRGQEARLRCSPMKGHSHVYWYRQLPEEGLKFMVYLQKENIIDESGMPKERFSAEFPKEGPSILRIQQVVRGDSAAYFCASSQGTDSGNTIYFGEGSWLTVV.